A selection of T cell receptor beta chains follows, all from one sample in a study of cytomegalovirus exposure and HLA in healthy donors. Produced via immunoSEQ multiplex PCR; TCRdb's table is partial and in-frame only. The sample records some 140,000 clones, 75% to 85% being singletons. Input material: PBMCs. The receptor set was obtained from a female donor in good health and CMV-seronegative. Each CDR3 is given with its conserved first and last residue.

V gene: TRBV10-2
J gene: TRBJ1-5
CDR3 protein: CASSDRGQSNQPQHF

V gene: TRBV11-3
J gene: TRBJ1-4
CDR3 protein: CASSRQTTNEKLFF

V gene: TRBV19
J gene: TRBJ2-3
CDR3 protein: CASSFAGDTTDTQYF

V gene: TRBV30
J gene: TRBJ2-5
CDR3 protein: CASGTVETQYF

V gene: TRBV7-2
J gene: TRBJ2-5
CDR3 protein: CASSPAGEETQYF

V gene: TRBV4-3
J gene: TRBJ2-1
CDR3 protein: CASSQDFERTNEQFF

V gene: TRBV29-1
J gene: TRBJ2-7
CDR3 protein: CSVGGASRVSEQYF

V gene: TRBV6-5
J gene: TRBJ1-2
CDR3 protein: CASSLTGNPGYTF

V gene: TRBV5-6
J gene: TRBJ1-5
CDR3 protein: CASSQEYSNQPQHF

V gene: TRBV7-9
J gene: TRBJ1-2
CDR3 protein: CASSIVGAYGYTF

V gene: TRBV7-2
J gene: TRBJ1-3
CDR3 protein: CASSFTGLGGNTIYF

V gene: TRBV5-6
J gene: TRBJ2-7
CDR3 protein: CASSLETGYEQYF

V gene: TRBV9
J gene: TRBJ2-5
CDR3 protein: CASSVRDSGCTQYF

V gene: TRBV5-5
J gene: TRBJ2-7
CDR3 protein: CASSFGQGLYEQYF

V gene: TRBV15
J gene: TRBJ2-3
CDR3 protein: CATSRTTSGYPDTQYF

V gene: TRBV4-3
J gene: TRBJ1-1
CDR3 protein: CASSQDQGANTEAFF

V gene: TRBV27
J gene: TRBJ2-3
CDR3 protein: CASSSVELPPKPTDTQYF

V gene: TRBV4-3
J gene: TRBJ2-7
CDR3 protein: CASSQLAGGKYEQYF

V gene: TRBV4-1
J gene: TRBJ2-7
CDR3 protein: CASSHYRGTYEQYF

V gene: TRBV9
J gene: TRBJ2-7
CDR3 protein: CASSVSPGHLYEQYF

V gene: TRBV19
J gene: TRBJ2-2
CDR3 protein: CASRGLGNTGELFF

V gene: TRBV18
J gene: TRBJ2-7
CDR3 protein: CASSPRREDHEQYF

V gene: TRBV10-3
J gene: TRBJ2-3
CDR3 protein: CAISESGASTDTDTQYF

V gene: TRBV11-2
J gene: TRBJ2-1
CDR3 protein: CASSIGLGSYNEQFF

V gene: TRBV29-1
J gene: TRBJ1-1
CDR3 protein: CSVEDTGDLNTEAFF

V gene: TRBV2
J gene: TRBJ2-7
CDR3 protein: CASSVRYEQYF

V gene: TRBV9
J gene: TRBJ2-7
CDR3 protein: CASSLLAVGHEQYF

V gene: TRBV15
J gene: TRBJ2-2
CDR3 protein: CATSRERGVNTGELFF

V gene: TRBV7-2
J gene: TRBJ2-7
CDR3 protein: CASSLVGRGRLISYEQYF

V gene: TRBV18
J gene: TRBJ1-1
CDR3 protein: CASSQRTELNTEAFF

V gene: TRBV2
J gene: TRBJ2-7
CDR3 protein: CASSARGSNAGEQYF

V gene: TRBV7-8
J gene: TRBJ1-6
CDR3 protein: CASSSDREGSYNSPLHF

V gene: TRBV5-4
J gene: TRBJ1-6
CDR3 protein: CASSLGGQHLVLPLRF

V gene: TRBV9
J gene: TRBJ1-1
CDR3 protein: CASSVAGVYPTEAFF